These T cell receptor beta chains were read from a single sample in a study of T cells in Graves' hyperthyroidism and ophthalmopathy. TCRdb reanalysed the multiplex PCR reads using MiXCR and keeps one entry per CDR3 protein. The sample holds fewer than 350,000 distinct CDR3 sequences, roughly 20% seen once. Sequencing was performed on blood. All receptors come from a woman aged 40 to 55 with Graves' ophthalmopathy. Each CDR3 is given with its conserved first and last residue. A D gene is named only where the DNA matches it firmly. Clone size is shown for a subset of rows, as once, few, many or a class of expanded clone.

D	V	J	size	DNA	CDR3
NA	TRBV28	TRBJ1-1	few	TGTGCCAGCAGTTTCCCAGGGCTCGCGAACACTGAAGCTTTCTTT	CASSFPGLANTEAFF
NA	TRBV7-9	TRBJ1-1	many	TGTGCCAGCAGCTCCGCTAACGTAGCTTTCTTT	CASSSANVAFF
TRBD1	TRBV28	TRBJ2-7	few	TGTGCCAGCAGAAACGCAGGGGGCCGCATCTCCTACGAGCAGTACTTC	CASRNAGGRISYEQYF
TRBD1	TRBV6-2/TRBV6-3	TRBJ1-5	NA	TGTGCCAGCAGTTGGGACAGGGCCTCGCAGCCCCAGCATTTT	CASSWDRASQPQHF
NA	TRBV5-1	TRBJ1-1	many	TGCGCCAGCACCCTTACCGGGGCCCTGAACACTGAAGCTTTCTTT	CASTLTGALNTEAFF
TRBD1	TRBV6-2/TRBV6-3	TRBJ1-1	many	TGTGCCAGCAGGAGACAGGGAGTGAACACTGAAGCTTTCTTT	CASRRQGVNTEAFF
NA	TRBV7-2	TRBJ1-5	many	TGTGCCAGCAGCTTAGCGGGGAGTGGCAATCAGCCCCAGCATTTT	CASSLAGSGNQPQHF
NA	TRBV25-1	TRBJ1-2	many	TGTGCCAGCAGTCGAGGGAGCAGTCTCTATGGCTACACCTTC	CASSRGSSLYGYTF
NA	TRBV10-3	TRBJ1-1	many	TGTGCCATCAGTGATAGACAGGACATCTCCCATTTGACTGAAGCTTTCTTT	CAISDRQDISHLTEAFF
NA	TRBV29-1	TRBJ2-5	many	TGCAGCGTTGACGGGCAGGGCGCAGAGACCCAGTACTTC	CSVDGQGAETQYF